These 27 T cell receptor beta chains originate from one sample sequenced in a study of beta chain features in type 1 diabetes. Investigators reverse transcribed all isolated RNA, so they sequenced expressed TCRB transcripts. The repertoire was sequenced with immunoSEQ multiplex PCR; TCRdb's copy has only in-frame clones and lacks some. The repertoire has about 240,000 clones, 25% to 35% of them found once; the top ten carry approximately 4%. The specimen sequenced was central memory CD4+ T cells from blood. All receptors derive from a man aged 30-40 years in good health.

CDR3 in DNA: TGCAGTGCTATCGACGCAGATGAGCAGTTCTTC. Protein sequence: CSAIDADEQFF. The V and J genes are TRBV20-1 and TRBJ2-1; no firm D call. The CDR3 has 11 amino acids. Trimming shortened V by 4 bases and J by 8 bases, and 9 bases separated the two germline ends. CDR1 and CDR2 (germline): DFQATT, SNEGSKA (reference sequence).

This sequence joins TRBV6-1 and TRBJ1-1, with D maybe TRBD1 (6 bases). Germline lookup yields CDR1 MNHNS and CDR2 SASEGT. Deletions cut 9 bases from V and 4 bases from J, with 15 bases between. This CDR3 contains 13 residues. Here the CDR3 DNA reads TGTGCCAGTGGGGAGGGGGTTGCCACTGAAGCTTTCTTT. The encoded protein is CASGEGVATEAFF.

This clone has just a few counts. A far larger clone is one nucleotide away, so this likely arose from a read error. The V call is TRBV7-2, the J call TRBJ2-3, with D perhaps matching TRBD2 (5 bases). The CDR3 covers 14 residues. Germline assignment: CDR1 SGHTA and CDR2 FQGNSA. Trimming left V 5 bases short and J 4 bases short, with 13 bases between. CDR3 protein: CASSTPSLADTQYF. CDR3 nucleotides: TGTGCCAGCAGCACTCCTAGCTTGGCAGATACGCAGTATTTT.

J is TRBJ2-7 and V is TRBV27; 9 bases align to TRBD1. The CDR3 sequence is 14 residues long. Germline CDR1 MNHEY, CDR2 SMNVEV (reference sequence). V lost 5 bases, J lost 5 bases, and 7 bases stayed unmatched. The CDR3, as DNA: TGTGCCAGCAGTCGTTCCGGGACAGGGAACGAGCAGTACTTC. It translates to CASSRSGTGNEQYF.

Concerning this clone: A much larger clone is a single base away; this may be a read error. CDR3 sequence reads: CASSAGQGDYGYTF. CDR3 nucleotides: TGTGCCAGCAGCGCGGGACAGGGTGACTATGGCTACACCTTC. The rearrangement links TRBV4-2 to TRBJ1-2, with 9 positions matching TRBD1. This CDR3 has 14 residues. The ends lost 5 bases at V and 3 bases at J; junction bases unmatched: 4. Germline CDR1 LGHNA, CDR2 YNFKEQ.

The chain couples TRBV7-7 to TRBJ2-2, with a possible D match to TRBD1 (6 bases). Germline V gene lookup returns CDR1 SSHAT and CDR2 FNYEAQ (reference sequence). The CDR3 has 13 residues. Between the trimmed V and J ends, which lost 3 bases and 7 bases, there was a span of 9 bases. CDR3 residues: CASSLDRNGELFF. The DNA for the CDR3 is TGTGCCAGCAGCTTGGACAGAAACGGGGAGCTGTTTTTT.

This clone was seen more than once but under ten times. The chain joins TRBV6-5 to TRBJ2-3; no reliable D call. CDR3 length: 12 amino acids. V was pared by 0 bases and J by 8 bases, with 6 bases between. CDR1 MNHEY and CDR2 SVGAGI come from the germline V gene. Here the CDR3 DNA reads TGTGCCAGCAGTTACTCCTTCGGTACGCAGTATTTT. Translated: CASSYSFGTQYF.

The chain couples TRBV28 to TRBJ2-4; the D gene is possibly TRBD1 (6 bases). Germline assignment: CDR1 MDHEN and CDR2 SYDVKM. V lost 5 bases to trimming and J lost 12 bases, with 20 bases between them. The CDR3 loop spans 14 amino acids. CDR3 coding DNA: TGTGCCAGCAGTCCCTCCCCGACAGGAACCAATCAGTACTTC. Translation gives CASSPSPTGTNQYF.

This clone has more than one count but fewer than ten. The chain uses TRBV11-2 and TRBJ2-6; D is undetermined. The germline V gene has CDR1 SGHAT and CDR2 FQNNGV. The CDR3 has 15 residues. The V and J ends lost 6 bases and 2 bases respectively, with 11 bases between them. The CDR3 sequence is CASSHSDAGANVLTF. As DNA, the CDR3 is TGTGCCAGCAGTCACTCCGACGCTGGGGCCAACGTCCTGACTTTC.

This chain uses TRBV11-2 with TRBJ2-7, with unresolved D. CDR1 and CDR2 from the germline V gene are SGHAT and FQNNGV. The ends were cut back, 1 base at V and 5 bases at J, with 15 bases in the middle. The CDR3 is 15 residues long. CDR3 coding DNA: TGTGCCAGCAGCTTAGGGGCTACGGCTCTCCACGAGCAGTACTTC. It is translated as CASSLGATALHEQYF.

The rearrangement links TRBV7-2 to TRBJ2-3; 7 bases fit TRBD1. Germline V gene data show CDR1 as SGHTA and CDR2 as FQGNSA. V lost 1 base and J lost 0; bases outside the gene matches: 7. The CDR3 runs 17 residues. The chain's CDR3 is CASSLGYRGTSTDTQYF. CDR3 coding DNA: TGTGCCAGCAGCTTAGGTTACAGGGGAACTAGCACAGATACGCAGTATTTT.

This clone has a handful of counts. CDR3 nucleotide sequence: TGCAGCGTTGAACCTGTGTACAGCGGGGAGCTGTTTTTT. It codes for CSVEPVYSGELFF. The chain combines TRBV29-1 with TRBJ2-2; D ambiguous. This CDR3 contains 13 residues. Trimming removed 2 bases at V and 7 bases at J, with 11 bases between. Germline V gene data show CDR1 as SQVTM and CDR2 as ANQGSEA.

The table lists this clone with a few counts. Here the CDR3 reads CAWRRLAGATDTQYF. Here the CDR3 DNA reads TGTGCCTGGAGGCGACTAGCGGGAGCCACAGATACGCAGTATTTT. This chain uses TRBV30 with TRBJ2-3, with 12 positions matching TRBD2. Germline values: CDR1 GTSNPN, CDR2 SVGIG (reference sequence). J lost 2 bases, V lost 3 bases, and 3 bases had no gene match. The CDR3 loop spans 15 amino acids.

This clone was observed a few times. The V and J genes are TRBV30 and TRBJ2-3; D is undetermined. Between the trimmed V and J ends, which lost 3 bases and 0 bases, there was a span of 13 bases. Germline V lookup: CDR1 GTSNPN, CDR2 SVGIG (reference sequence). This CDR3 has 15 residues. CDR3 sequence reads: CAWRPVTQSTDTQYF. CDR3 coding DNA: TGTGCCTGGAGGCCAGTGACACAAAGCACAGATACGCAGTATTTT.

The CDR3 DNA follows: TGTGCCAGCAGCCCTGGGACAGGGAACACAGATACGCAGTATTTT. It specifies CASSPGTGNTDTQYF. The chain couples TRBV7-7 to TRBJ2-3; 9 nucleotides align to TRBD1. The CDR3 contains 15 residues. Per germline, CDR1 SSHAT and CDR2 FNYEAQ (reference sequence). Losses at the gene ends were 5 bases for V and 2 bases for J; bases not matched to a gene: 5. The full variable domain, with the rest looked up from reference TRBV7-7 and TRBJ2-3, is GAGVSQSPRYKVTKRGQDVTLRCDPISSHATLYWYQQALGQGPEFLTYFNYEAQPDKSGLPSDRFSAERPEGSISTLTIQRTEQRDSAMYRCASSPGTGNTDTQYFGPGTRLTVL.

This clone was counted between two and nine times. The rearrangement uses TRBV7-9 and TRBJ2-6; D remains unclear. Germline V gene sequence: CDR1 SEHNR, CDR2 FQNEAQ (reference sequence). Trimming removed 6 bases at V and 2 bases at J, with 2 bases between. The length of the CDR3 is 12 residues. The CDR3 DNA reads TGTGCCAGCAGTGCTGGGGCCAACGTCCTGACTTTC. As protein: CASSAGANVLTF.

Note on this clone: This same CDR3 is encoded by further DNA sequences in the sample. V gene TRBV2 combines with J gene TRBJ2-6, with a possible D match to TRBD2 (5 bases). This CDR3 has 15 residues. V shed 8 bases and J shed 1 base, with 12 bases lying between them. Germline V lookup: CDR1 SNHLY, CDR2 FYNNEI. This CDR3 reads CASSEAKSGANVLTF. The DNA for the CDR3 is TGTGCCAGCTCGGAGGCCAAGTCTGGGGCCAACGTCCTGACTTTC.

The rearrangement uses TRBV19 and TRBJ2-7, with D perhaps TRBD1 (6 bases). V was clipped by 5 bases and J by 2 bases, with 10 bases between them. The CDR3 runs to 13 residues. The V gene's germline CDR1 is LNHDA and CDR2 SQIVND (reference sequence). The CDR3 DNA is TGTGCCAGTAGTGTCACAGGGACCTACGAGCAGTACTTC. Translation: CASSVTGTYEQYF.

The chain has TRBV10-1 and TRBJ2-3, with D perhaps matching TRBD2 (6 bases). Per the germline V gene, CDR1 is WNHNN and CDR2 is SYGVQD (reference sequence). V lost 3 bases to trimming and J lost 8 bases, with 18 bases between them. The CDR3 is 15 residues long. The CDR3 spells CASSEGLASAPTQYF. The DNA of the CDR3 is TGCGCCAGCAGTGAAGGCCTAGCGAGTGCCCCTACGCAGTATTTT.

This clone was counted a few times. The rearrangement joins TRBV5-1 to TRBJ2-1, with 7 bases that match TRBD1. The V gene's germline CDR1 is SGHRS and CDR2 YFSETQ. This CDR3 spans 14 amino acids. V lost 1 base and J lost 6; bases outside the gene matches: 4. CDR3 sequence: CASSLRTGSNEQFF. In DNA form, the CDR3 reads TGCGCCAGCAGCTTGAGGACAGGAAGCAATGAGCAGTTCTTC.

This clone was seen a handful of times. The chain recombines TRBV7-9 with TRBJ2-3; 8 bases are shared with TRBD2. CDR1 SEHNR and CDR2 FQNEAQ come from the germline V gene (reference sequence). Trimming at V came to 3 bases and at J to 6 bases, leaving 11 bases not matched to a gene. The CDR3 is 16 residues long. CDR3 coding DNA: TGTGCCAGCAGCTTTTTCGGGAGGGAAGAAAGGGATACGCAGTATTTT. This gives the protein CASSFFGREERDTQYF.

This clone was counted only a few times. This chain uses TRBV5-4 with TRBJ2-5; 10 bases agree with TRBD2. From germline, CDR1 is SGHNT and CDR2 YYREEE (reference sequence). V lost 5 bases and J lost 6; bases outside the gene matches: 16. There are 17 residues in the CDR3. CDR3 sequence (DNA): TGTGCCAGCAGTCCGCCGCGGGAGCGGGGGGGCCCAAAGACCCAGTACTTC. Translation gives CASSPPRERGGPKTQYF. The whole variable domain, filled in from reference TRBV5-4 and TRBJ2-5, reads ETGVTQSPTHLIKTRGQQVTLRCSSQSGHNTVSWYQQALGQGPQFIFQYYREEENGRGNFPPRFSGLQFPNYSSELNVNALELDDSALYLCASSPPRERGGPKTQYFGPGTRLLVL.

A few counts support this clone. The chain is built from TRBV15 and TRBJ2-7; perhaps TRBD1 as D (5 bases). V was shortened by 5 bases and J by 1 base, with 12 bases between the two germline ends. The CDR3 consists of 14 residues. CDR1 and CDR2 from the germline V gene are LNHNV and YYDKDF (reference sequence). For the CDR3, the DNA is TGTGCCACCAGCGGGCCCAGGGCTTCCTACGAGCAGTACTTC. It is translated as CATSGPRASYEQYF.

The V call is TRBV5-6, the J call TRBJ1-2; D call uncertain. The CDR3 spans 15 residues. V lost 3 bases to trimming and J lost 3 bases, with 15 bases between them. Per germline, CDR1 SGHDT and CDR2 YYEEEE. The CDR3 sequence is CASSSSTGVYYGYTF. The DNA of the CDR3 is TGTGCCAGCAGCTCCTCGACTGGCGTCTACTATGGCTACACCTTC.

This clone occurred a few times. The genes are TRBV7-2 and TRBJ2-1; D is undetermined. CDR1 SGHTA and CDR2 FQGNSA come from the germline V gene. Trimming stripped 2 bases from V and 9 bases from J, with 11 bases between. This CDR3 spans 13 amino acids. Here the CDR3 reads CASSLTPLSEQFF. The CDR3 DNA follows: TGTGCCAGCAGCTTAACCCCTTTAAGTGAGCAGTTCTTC.

The chain is built from TRBV29-1 and TRBJ2-7; D is uncertain. There are 11 residues in the CDR3. Deletions cut 6 bases from V and 3 bases from J, with 9 bases between. Looked up from germline, CDR1 is SQVTM and CDR2 is ANQGSEA. CDR3 loop: CSVELGYEQYF. The CDR3 DNA reads as TGCAGCGTGGAGCTTGGCTACGAGCAGTACTTC.

This clone was seen more than once but under ten times. V and J are TRBV30 and TRBJ1-5; no clear D gene. V was pared by 5 bases and J by 0 bases, with 11 bases between. CDR1 and CDR2 from the germline V gene are GTSNPN and SVGIG (reference sequence). The CDR3 consists of 14 residues. DNA for the CDR3: TGTGCCTGGTCATACATTAATAGCAATCAGCCCCAGCATTTT. Protein sequence: CAWSYINSNQPQHF. Using reference TRBV30 and TRBJ1-5 for the parts outside the CDR3, the full variable domain is SQTIHQWPATLVQPVGSPLSLECTVEGTSNPNLYWYRQAAGRGLQLLFYSVGIGQISSEVPQNLSASRPQDRQFILSSKKLLLSDSGFYLCAWSYINSNQPQHFGDGTRLSIL.